This entry lists 29 T cell receptor beta chains sequenced from one sample in a study of blood T cell repertoires in COVID-19. TCRdb keeps only in-frame clones here, not all; method: immunoSEQ multiplex PCR. The repertoire has about 230,000 clones, about four fifths of them found once; the top ten carry around 1.8%. The sequenced material came from PBMCs or T cells enriched from blood (not recorded which). These receptor sequences come from a man aged 60 to 75 who had recovered from COVID-19.

V and J are TRBV7-9 and TRBJ1-6; 7 nucleotides align to TRBD1. The CDR3 totals 14 residues. Germline lookup yields CDR1 SEHNR and CDR2 FQNEAQ (reference sequence). The V segment lost 5 bases and the J segment 7 bases; nucleotides outside the gene matches: 5. The DNA of the CDR3 is TGTGCCAGCAGCCGTGGACAGGCAAATTCACCCCTCCACTTT. It translates to CASSRGQANSPLHF.

The chain joins TRBV5-1 to TRBJ2-2, with D perhaps TRBD1 (6 bases). The V and J ends lost 3 bases and 4 bases respectively, with 10 bases between them. The CDR3 sequence is 14 residues long. Germline V gene data show CDR1 as SGHRS and CDR2 as YFSETQ. CDR3 DNA sequence: TGCGCCAGCAGCTCACAGGGTAGCACCGGGGAGCTGTTTTTT. It specifies CASSSQGSTGELFF.

The genes are TRBV6-5 and TRBJ1-2; 7 bases fit TRBD1. Germline V gene lookup returns CDR1 MNHEY and CDR2 SVGAGI. The CDR3 length is 14 residues. The V and J ends lost 4 bases and 7 bases, in that order; junction bases with no gene match: 9. The CDR3, as DNA: TGTGCCAGCAGTTCCACAGGGGCTGGGGCTGGCTACACCTTC. It codes for CASSSTGAGAGYTF.

This sequence joins TRBV5-1 and TRBJ1-5; no clear D. V gave up 2 bases and J gave up 5 bases, with 8 bases separating them. The CDR3 is made up of 13 amino acids. Germline CDR1 is SGHRS and CDR2 is YFSETQ. The CDR3 region is CASSFATDQPQHF. DNA of the CDR3: TGCGCCAGCAGCTTTGCTACTGATCAGCCCCAGCATTTT.

This chain connects TRBV4-3 to TRBJ1-3; no definite D call. Germline V lookup: CDR1 LGHNA, CDR2 YSLEER. Trimming stripped 1 base from V and 0 bases from J, with 7 bases between. This CDR3 has 15 amino acids. The DNA for the CDR3 is TGCGCCAGCAGCCAAGGGGCCTACTCTGGAAACACCATATATTTT. Translation gives CASSQGAYSGNTIYF.

This clone occurred a few times. This chain joins TRBV7-3 and TRBJ2-3, with 9 bases identical to TRBD1. The CDR3 extends over 16 amino acids. Germline trimming cut 5 bases from V and 1 base from J; bases unmatched to any gene: 7. Per germline, CDR1 SGHTA and CDR2 FQGTGA. The CDR3 nucleotides read TGTGCCAGCAGCCCAGGGACAGGGTATGGCACAGATACGCAGTATTTT. This gives the protein CASSPGTGYGTDTQYF.

About this clone: The junction differs from germline at one of its ends, possibly a read error. This sequence joins TRBV7-7 and TRBJ2-5; 13 nucleotides align to TRBD2. The CDR3 length is 16 residues. Germline lookup yields CDR1 SSHAT and CDR2 FNYEAQ (reference sequence). The CDR3 loop reads CASSLGLAGAGETQYF. The CDR3 bases are TGTGCTAGCAGCTTAGGACTAGCGGGGGCGGGAGAGACCCAGTACTTC.

This chain links TRBV6-1 with TRBJ1-6, with 8 bases fitting TRBD1. CDR1 and CDR2 from the germline V gene are MNHNS and SASEGT. V was pared by 0 bases and J by 9 bases, with 7 bases of the junction left unmatched. This CDR3 comprises 16 residues. The CDR3 loop is CASSEARTGSGSPLHF. CDR3 DNA: TGTGCCAGCAGTGAAGCAAGGACAGGGTCGGGTTCACCCCTCCACTTT.

This rearrangement joins TRBV5-1 to TRBJ1-1; no definite D call. V was shortened by 7 bases and J by 4 bases, with 17 bases between the two germline ends. The CDR3 is 14 residues long. CDR1 and CDR2 (germline): SGHRS, YFSETQ. The DNA for the CDR3 is TGCGCCAGCCGTCAGAGGGTAATGAGCACTGAAGCTTTCTTT. This encodes CASRQRVMSTEAFF.

V usage is TRBV7-2 and J usage is TRBJ2-1; 11 nucleotides line up with TRBD2. Germline CDR1 SGHTA, CDR2 FQGNSA. V lost 5 bases, J lost 1 base, and 7 bases stayed unmatched. The CDR3 contains 17 residues. CDR3 sequence reads: CASSKGTSGGSYNEQFF. The DNA of the CDR3 is TGTGCCAGCAGCAAAGGCACTAGCGGGGGTTCCTACAATGAGCAGTTCTTC.

The V gene is TRBV2, the J gene TRBJ2-5; TRBD1 agrees at 8 bases. The ends lost 7 bases at V and 5 bases at J; junction bases unmatched: 12. The CDR3 totals 15 residues. Germline lookup yields CDR1 SNHLY and CDR2 FYNNEI. The CDR3 bases are TGTGCCAGCAAGCGGGCCGCAGGGGGCCGGGAGACCCAGTACTTC. As protein: CASKRAAGGRETQYF.

This clone came up once. The chain joins TRBV9 to TRBJ2-4, with a tentative D call TRBD1 (7 bases). The CDR3 contains 17 residues. V was trimmed by 2 bases and J by 1 base, leaving 16 bases between them. The germline CDR1 and CDR2 sequences are SGDLS and YYNGEE. The CDR3 reads CASSVEGGGMAKNIQYF. In DNA form, the CDR3 reads TGTGCCAGCAGCGTCGAAGGAGGGGGCATGGCCAAAAACATTCAGTACTTC.

The chain employs TRBV29-1 and TRBJ1-1; 8 nucleotides line up with TRBD1. The CDR3 is 16 residues long. V shed 1 base, J shed 4 bases, and the junction held 11 bases outside the gene matches. Looked up from germline, CDR1 is SQVTM and CDR2 is ANQGSEA. The CDR3 nucleotides are TGCAGCGTTGAAGGTTTTACAGGGGGGAAGAGCACTGAAGCTTTCTTT. Translation: CSVEGFTGGKSTEAFF.

This clone was counted only a few times. The gene calls are TRBV7-9 and TRBJ2-7; D is perhaps TRBD2 (6 bases). The length of the CDR3 is 16 residues. Trimming shortened V by 7 bases and J by 7 bases, and 26 bases separated the two germline ends. Germline V gives CDR1 SEHNR, CDR2 FQNEAQ (reference sequence). CDR3 protein: CASILTAGKVAEEQYF. The CDR3 region has the DNA TGTGCCAGCATCCTCACGGCGGGGAAGGTTGCGGAAGAGCAGTACTTC.

The chain combines TRBV14 with TRBJ1-2; 12 bases line up with TRBD1. From germline, CDR1 is SGHDN and CDR2 FVKESK. Germline trimming cut 3 bases from V and 7 bases from J; bases unmatched to any gene: 9. The CDR3 consists of 16 residues. Here the CDR3 reads CASSQGQGAGVGGYTF. Here the CDR3 DNA reads TGTGCCAGCAGCCAGGGACAGGGGGCCGGCGTGGGTGGCTACACCTTC.

This clone was seen just once. The V call is TRBV5-5, the J call TRBJ1-2, with 10 bases fitting TRBD1. After removal of 4 bases from V and 1 base from J, the junction contained 4 bases not matched to a gene. Germline CDR1 and CDR2: SGHKS and YYEKEE (reference sequence). The CDR3 extends over 15 amino acids. The CDR3 loop is CASSPRDRGNYGYTF. In DNA form, the CDR3 reads TGTGCCAGCAGCCCACGGGACAGGGGTAACTATGGCTACACCTTC. Using reference TRBV5-5 and TRBJ1-2 for the parts outside the CDR3, the full variable domain is DAGVTQSPTHLIKTRGQQVTLRCSPISGHKSVSWYQQVLGQGPQFIFQYYEKEERGRGNFPDRFSARQFPNYSSELNVNALLLGDSALYLCASSPRDRGNYGYTFGSGTRLTVV.

This chain links TRBV7-2 with TRBJ1-2; 10 bases are shared with TRBD1. This CDR3 region has 14 residues. Germline trimming cut 4 bases from V and 7 bases from J; bases unmatched to any gene: 6. In germline, CDR1 is SGHTA, CDR2 FQGNSA. For the CDR3, the DNA is TGTGCCAGCAGCTCAGGACAGGGGGTTAGTGGCTACACCTTC. Translating gives CASSSGQGVSGYTF. The whole variable domain, remainder taken from reference TRBV7-2 and TRBJ1-2, is GAGVSQSPSNKVTEKGKDVELRCDPISGHTALYWYRQSLGQGLEFLIYFQGNSAPDKSGLPSDRFSAERTGGSVSTLTIQRTQQEDSAVYLCASSSGQGVSGYTFGSGTRLTVV.

This clone was seen a handful of times. The V call is TRBV7-9, the J call TRBJ2-2; D possibly corresponds to TRBD2 (7 bases). Trimming pared 2 bases from V and 5 bases from J, leaving 15 bases between. From germline, CDR1 is SEHNR and CDR2 FQNEAQ (reference sequence). This CDR3 comprises 16 residues. The CDR3 here is CASSLSGGQGTGELFF. The CDR3 region has the DNA TGTGCCAGCAGCTTATCCGGGGGGCAAGGAACCGGGGAGCTGTTTTTT. The whole variable domain, filled in from reference TRBV7-9 and TRBJ2-2, reads DTGVSQNPRHKITKRGQNVTFRCDPISEHNRLYWYRQTLGQGPEFLTYFQNEAQLEKSRLLSDRFSAERPKGSFSTLEIQRTEQGDSAMYLCASSLSGGQGTGELFFGEGSRLTVL.

CDR3 bases: TGTGCCAGCAGCTCCGGGGGAGCGGGGGTCGAGACCCAGTACTTC. It specifies CASSSGGAGVETQYF. This chain connects TRBV11-3 to TRBJ2-5; TRBD2 agrees at 8 bases. Germline assignment: CDR1 SGHNT and CDR2 YENEEA. V was clipped by 4 bases and J by 5 bases; unmatched bases: 9. The CDR3 has 15 residues.

The chain employs TRBV25-1 and TRBJ1-2; no definite D call. This CDR3 has 14 residues. Germline V gene sequence: CDR1 MGHDK, CDR2 SYGVNS. V was pared by 1 base and J by 5 bases, with 11 bases between. In DNA form, the CDR3 reads TGTGCCAGCAGTGAATCGGACGGGAGATATGGCTACACCTTC. This gives the protein CASSESDGRYGYTF.

This rearrangement joins TRBV18 to TRBJ1-6, with 9 bases that match TRBD1. The CDR3 is 16 amino acids. V lost 5 bases and J lost 7; bases outside the gene matches: 9. Germline V gives CDR1 KGHSH, CDR2 LQKENI. In DNA, the CDR3 is TGTGCCAGCTCATCGGGACAGGGAACTCGAAATTCACCCCTCCACTTT. Protein sequence: CASSSGQGTRNSPLHF.

J is TRBJ2-3 and V is TRBV6-5; TRBD1 might be the D (5 bases). From germline, CDR1 is MNHEY and CDR2 SVGAGI. Trimming stripped 5 bases from V and 0 bases from J, with 9 bases between. The CDR3 length is 14 residues. The chain's CDR3 is CASSIDRSTDTQYF. The CDR3 region has the DNA TGTGCCAGCAGTATAGACAGAAGCACAGATACGCAGTATTTT.

The chain couples TRBV6-5 to TRBJ2-1, with D possibly TRBD2 on 6 matching bases. Per germline, CDR1 MNHEY and CDR2 SVGAGI. The CDR3 loop spans 14 amino acids. V was clipped by 6 bases and J by 5 bases, with 14 bases between them. CDR3 sequence: CASRYGTQHNEQFF. The CDR3 nucleotides are TGTGCCAGCAGATACGGGACTCAGCACAATGAGCAGTTCTTC.

The chain has TRBV7-2 and TRBJ2-3; 9 bases align to TRBD2. CDR3 size: 17 residues. Germline V gene sequence: CDR1 SGHTA, CDR2 FQGNSA. V shed 5 bases, J shed 2 bases, and the junction held 11 bases outside the gene matches. The CDR3 reads CASSRPLAGTITDTQYF. Here the CDR3 DNA reads TGTGCCAGCAGCCGGCCCCTAGCGGGGACAATCACAGATACGCAGTATTTT.

The chain couples TRBV30 to TRBJ2-1; TRBD2 aligns across 12 bases. The CDR3 has 13 residues. Trimming took 5 bases from V and 8 from J; bases not matched to a gene: 4. Germline V lookup: CDR1 GTSNPN, CDR2 SVGIG (reference sequence). CDR3 in amino acids: CAWRLAGADEQFF. The CDR3, as DNA: TGTGCCTGGCGACTAGCGGGGGCAGATGAGCAGTTCTTC. Variable domain in full (rest from reference TRBV30 and TRBJ2-1): SQTIHQWPATLVQPVGSPLSLECTVEGTSNPNLYWYRQAAGRGLQLLFYSVGIGQISSEVPQNLSASRPQDRQFILSSKKLLLSDSGFYLCAWRLAGADEQFFGPGTRLTVL.

This clone was found once. V gene TRBV24-1 combines with J gene TRBJ2-7; 8 bases align to TRBD1. CDR1 and CDR2 from the germline V gene are KGHDR and SFDVKD. After removal of 12 bases from V and 6 bases from J, the junction contained 12 bases not matched to a gene. This CDR3 comprises 13 residues. The chain's CDR3 is CAPNQDREREQYF. The CDR3 coding sequence is TGTGCCCCGAACCAGGACAGGGAACGCGAGCAGTACTTC.

This clone was seen only once. V gene TRBV9 combines with J gene TRBJ1-5; D may be TRBD1 (6 bases). The CDR3 is 15 residues long. V lost 0 bases, J lost 6 bases, and 13 bases lay in between. Germline CDR1 reads SGDLS; CDR2 reads YYNGEE. The CDR3 loop reads CASSVGVGAGQPQHF. Here the CDR3 DNA reads TGTGCCAGCAGCGTAGGGGTGGGGGCAGGTCAGCCCCAGCATTTT.

This chain uses TRBV5-1 with TRBJ1-1, with unresolved D. The length of the CDR3 is 13 residues. The V gene lost 5 bases and the J gene lost 1 base, with 9 bases spanning the gap. CDR1 and CDR2 from the germline V gene are SGHRS and YFSETQ. CDR3 in amino acids: CASRPGGNTEAFF. As DNA, the CDR3 is TGCGCCAGCAGGCCGGGAGGGAACACTGAAGCTTTCTTT.

The rearrangement joins TRBV27 to TRBJ1-5; the D gene is possibly TRBD1 (6 bases). Deletions cut 5 bases from V and 7 bases from J, with 12 bases between. The CDR3 covers 13 residues. Germline V gives CDR1 MNHEY, CDR2 SMNVEV (reference sequence). The CDR3 DNA sequence: TGTGCCAGCAGTCCCCGCAGGGGACAGCCCCAGCATTTT. It encodes CASSPRRGQPQHF.